This T cell receptor beta chain comes out of a study of T cell clusters in autoimmune cytopenias. Multiplex touch-down PCR amplified TRB using TRB-A and TRB-B pools in one tube. Following a re-call of the multiplex PCR reads, TCRdb has one entry per CDR3 protein and lacks DNA. In all, the sample yields 3,000 to 3,500 distinct CDR3 sequences. Each sample's input was about 270 ng genomic DNA, 30,000 to 45,000 genome equivalents. CDR3 length equals 16 residues. Germline V gene sequence: CDR1 LGHNA, CDR2 YNFKEQ. According to its frequency, this clonotype is medium-sized (0.01 to 0.1%). Its antigen is unidentified. The study's findings and limits: Clustering suggested that physiological T cell clusters were missing in primary autoimmune cytopenia patients. Comparing secondary cytopenia with chronic lymphocytic leukemia showed no cluster-lack signature, apparently masked by lymphoma repertoire. Exclusive TRB clusters were 2.5 to 3.5-fold more numerous in healthy donors than in active autoimmune hepatitis.

The sequence came from a human donor with an autoimmune cytopenia or autoimmune hepatitis (not recorded which). The sequencing input was peripheral blood. The chain links TRBV4-2 to TRBJ2-3; absent DNA, TCRdb's TRBD2 call cannot be checked. The CDR3 spells CASSRQLAGAGDTQYF.